This T cell receptor beta chain is from a study of PD-1 blockade in classical Hodgkin lymphoma. Regarding this clone: Its antigen remains unidentified.

The CDR3 is 14 residues long. Trimming cost V 6 bases and J 5 bases; bases outside gene matches: 8. The V gene's germline CDR1 is MDHEN and CDR2 SYDVKM. Autologous stem cell transplantation was followed by relapse in every patient, and brentuximab vedotin exposure varied. This table comes from immunoSEQ multiplex PCR, and its TCRdb copy is limited to in-frame clones, with some not included. The sample consists of 12,000 to 15,000 clones, 80% to 90% of them appearing once. Overall study results and limits: At C4D1, TCR diversity had climbed significantly for CD4+ cells, though not for CD8+ cells. Why repertoires differed is undefined; disease activity or prior therapy possibly contributed. Reports described newly diagnosed patients as having lower baseline TCR diversity than healthy donors.

The sequence derives from a human donor with classical Hodgkin lymphoma. This sample comprised peripheral blood mononuclear cells (PBMCs), obtained at baseline. The J gene is TRBJ1-2, the V gene TRBV28; 8 bases line up with TRBD1. CDR3 protein: CASRMGQDGYGYTF. The CDR3 DNA follows: TGTGCCAGCAGAATGGGACAGGACGGGTATGGCTACACCTTC.